The present T cell receptor (beta chain) was sequenced within a study of cytomegalovirus exposure and HLA in healthy donors (dated 2017 in TCRdb). At the level of the whole study: An earlier analysis of roughly 630 of the donors reported 250 to 350 Gb of sequence data and some 120 million unique TCR beta sequences from about 179 million T cells. A later genetic analysis took genome-wide SNP genotypes for about three fifths of the 666 donors and used that subset as a discovery cohort. Class I and class II HLA loci were covered by the typing at four-digit resolution. Donor age, sex, ethnicity and CMV serostatus were collected together with the repertoire data. Rather than drawing on any new phenotypic data, the later analysis identified candidate immune exposures from TCR beta sequences and the way those sequences occurred across donors. Along with the approximately 650-subject first cohort, a separate validation cohort of over a hundred different subjects was used. An earlier analysis of more than 450 of the donors used high-throughput TCR beta sequencing to judge whether each TCR beta V gene segment behaved as functional or pseudogenic. Typing coverage varied by locus: roughly 629-640 donors for A, B, C, DRB1 and DQB1; some 520 for DQA1; approximately 610 for DPA1; roughly 470 for DPB1. Because of strong linkage in the cohort, roughly five DR-DQ haplotypes were treated as single units for association and clustering. The genetic ancestry cluster associated with self-reported Caucasian donors included 81% of the approximately 400 genotyped donors. Every discovery cohort repertoire had been produced on one sequencing platform. High-throughput TCR immunosequencing, statistical association of individual TCRs with disease status, and machine learning were combined to predict cytomegalovirus infection status. Using immunosequencing, the study profiled T cell repertoires from fewer than 850 subjects and related those repertoires to cytomegalovirus serostatus. Roughly 300 gigabases of sequencing data and tens of millions of unique TCR sequences were included in an early release covering several hundred HLA-typed donors. A later analysis re-examined previously published TCR beta repertoires from over 500 donors and added high-resolution HLA genotyping to investigate patterns of TCR occurrence. The study aimed to test whether cataloging public T cell receptors could reveal signatures of past pathogen exposure. Across under 500 genotyped donors of the cohort, an average of roughly 250,000 unique TCR beta nucleotide sequences per donor were sequenced, and 15% to 20% of those sequences were non-productive.

V is cut by 5 bases and J by 4 bases, and the space between the germline ends is 9 bases. Taken from the germline V gene (reference sequence), the CDR1 and CDR2 loops are LNHDA and SQIVND. The CDR3 measures 13 amino acids from cysteine to phenylalanine. Here the CDR3 DNA is all that survives: 39 bases in frame from base 1. Library preparation used the immunoSEQ multiplex PCR assay. The multiplex PCR relied on a mix of 60 forward primers for TCR Vbeta segments and 13 reverse primers for TCR Jbeta segments. A multiplex PCR assay on genomic DNA amplified the CDR3 region of rearranged TCR beta genes. Amplified TCR beta libraries were sequenced as 87-base-pair reads on the Illumina HiSeq System. Processing in the source paper ran as follows. In a later analysis, some 80 million unique TCR beta chains were counted across the approximately 640 repertoires, and around 11 million of these chains were shared by at least two donors. A nearest-neighbor algorithm error-corrected the raw reads and collapsed the reads into unique sequences, merging closely related sequences to remove PCR and sequencing errors. To assign V, D and J gene segments, CDR3 sequences were aligned to IMGT reference sequences. For a sequence to be retained, a match of at least six nucleotides was required to both a V gene segment and a J gene segment. Rearrangements were classified as productive when the CDR3 lacked stop codons and remained in frame with V and J, and all other rearrangements were classified as non-productive. CDR3 was defined according to IMGT convention as the region running from the second conserved V-encoded cysteine to the conserved J-encoded phenylalanine. The earlier analysis of fewer than 700 of the donors excluded sequences that lacked an unambiguous match to a single V gene segment. In an earlier analysis of roughly 600 of the donors, a V segment was called functional when productive rearrangements were above 56.7%, and segregating when the standard deviation between donors exceeded 5%. A statistical classification framework was built for diagnosing cytomegalovirus status from the catalog of TCR beta chain sequences. In a later analysis, V and J genes were assigned by comparing TCR nucleotide sequences against IMGT/GENE-DB human TR gene sequences. In a later analysis, CDR3 sequences and most-parsimonious VDJ recombination scenarios were assigned using the TCRdist pipeline. In a later analysis, every TCR beta chain was defined by the combination of its CDR3 amino acid sequence and its V-gene family, and reads without a unique V-gene family were dropped. In a later analysis, fewer than 650 highly shared, low-generation-probability nucleotide sequences were removed to address suspected cross-contamination and a sequencing artifact. In a later analysis, a clonal expansion index for each public chain was calculated from normalized within-repertoire ranks of inferred template counts. A later analysis computed generation probabilities with a VDJ recombination model fitted to out-of-frame rearrangements, and checked the results against IGoR. In a later analysis, TCR-TCR, TCR-HLA and TCR-CMV co-occurrence was scored with hypergeometric tests, and a repertoire-size bias correction was applied to TCR pairs. In a later analysis, false discovery rates were estimated by permuting HLA or CMV assignments 20 times. In a later analysis, co-occurring TCRs were grouped using DBSCAN, with TCRdist sequence similarity added in when clustering inside HLA-allele-positive subsets. Repertoires with fewer than 30,000 or more than 120,000 public chains were left out of co-occurrence clustering, as were about 5 repertoires with anomalous nucleotide sharing. In TCRdb, the immuneACCESS table is reduced to in-frame sequences with V and J assigned. These tables do not hold every clone; where another copy was compared, an unresolved V gene accounts for under half, and the others remain unexplained. V and J calls and clone size come straight from that table; D and trimming were deduced from the DNA. Counted in this sample were fewer than 200,000 clones; about 90% of them appeared once. Together, the top ten hold roughly 0.24% of the sample.

The cohort comprised 710 or so healthy bone marrow donors. At the time of sampling, all cohort members were nominally healthy, though unrecorded immune exposures were likely present. The donor tested CMV seronegative, placing the donor among the roughly 350 seronegative members of the cohort. Every donor gave a peripheral blood sample, and the peripheral blood mononuclear cells from that sample were used for TCR beta sequencing. Genomic DNA was extracted from the blood cell samples with the Qiagen DNeasy Blood Extraction Kit. Overall results and qualifications from the work: The classifier was reported to diagnose cytomegalovirus status with high specificity and sensitivity in both the original cohort and the validation cohort. Specific HLA alleles were associated with roughly 17,000 TCR beta sequences at a false discovery rate of 0.05 in a later analysis. According to a later analysis, most CMV-associated TCR beta chains appeared to be HLA-restricted, and the HLA associations seemed to be driven largely by CMV exposure. The presence/absence analyses assumed that sequencing depth was roughly uniform across donors, and that assumption may not be true. The 87-base-pair reads could not distinguish some IMGT-functional V segments, including TRBV6-2 and TRBV6-3, so those segments were excluded. The authors suggested that the approach could potentially be generalized to other disease states and immunological phenotypes. A later genetic analysis reported fewer N-insertions in productive TCRs among donors in an Asian-associated ancestry cluster than the roughly 620-donor mean. Because counts were too low, 15 or so rarely observed V segments, including chromosome 9 orphons, were excluded from the earlier analysis of some 540 of the donors. A later analysis reported that several top co-occurrence clusters appeared linked to parvovirus B19, influenza, CMV and Epstein-Barr virus. Correlated functional status among segregating V segments might be attributable to linkage disequilibrium, but an unknown experimental factor could not be ruled out. In a later analysis, the rate of TCR association differed among HLA loci, with DRB1 alleles having the most associated TCRs and HLA-C alleles having the fewest. The cohort was sequenced for TCR beta chains only, and without alpha or paired-chain data the features that could be detected were limited. In a later analysis, HLA-associated TCR beta chains showed more clonal expansion and lower generation probabilities than non-associated chains that were equally common. In vitro tests confirmed that a few of the cytomegalovirus-associated TCR beta chains recognize cytomegalovirus antigens. HLA typing was unavailable for some donors at each locus, so association tests used only the typed subset. The sequencing pipeline was judged likely to have produced a cluster of highly shared sequence variants as a technical artifact. CMV serostatus was the only immune exposure information available for the cohort. A further reported finding was that TCR beta sequences accurately predicted the HLA-A and HLA-B alleles for most subjects in the first cohort. The study gave a list of about 160 TCR beta chains associated with cytomegalovirus. Strong co-occurrence of HLA alleles, especially DR and DQ, made assigning TCR associations to individual alleles difficult. Most TCR sequences were observed very rarely across donors, whereas some public TCRs were present in many individuals. Broadly in line with IMGT annotations, most TCR beta V segments showed up in productive rearrangements about 87% or about 30% of the time in an earlier analysis of around 600 of the donors. An association between a missense DCLRE1C variant and V-gene and J-gene trimming of TCR beta chains was found in a later genetic analysis and replicated in an independent cohort.

With regard to this clone: Its antigen target is currently unknown. Base quality data are lacking; no much larger clone is found one base away.

The V and J genes are TRBV19 and TRBJ1-5, with an unclear D gene assignment. The source is a girl under three years old in good health and CMV-seronegative. Sequenced: PBMCs. The CDR3 has the sequence CASSPFGNQPQHF. The sequenced DNA: TGTGCCAGTAGTCCCTTCGGGAATCAGCCCCAGCATTTT. Reference TRBV19 and TRBJ1-5 proteins supply the regions before and after the CDR3; the full variable domain is: DGGITQSPKYLFRKEGQNVTLSCEQNLNHDAMYWYRQDPGQGLRLIYYSQIVNDFQKGDIAEGYSVSREKKESFPLTVTSAQKNPTAFYLCASSPFGNQPQHFGDGTRLSIL.